This T cell receptor beta chain is drawn from a study of CD8 T cells in ankylosing spondylitis. A single count supports this clonotype. Its matching antigen is unknown. Trimming took 1 base from V and 3 from J, leaving 7 bases between them. Germline V gene data show CDR1 as DFQATT and CDR2 as SNEGSKA (reference sequence). CDR3 size: 13 residues. TCRdb called the 5' RACE reads again in MiXCR, with one record for every CDR3 protein. Of about 540,000 distinct CDR3 sequences in the sample, approximately 12% were seen once. Study-level results: Blood of patients with ankylosing spondylitis appeared to be characterized by a TCR beta motif of several highly homologous variants.

This sequence was found in a male donor with ankylosing spondylitis. The chain recombines TRBV20-1 with TRBJ2-1; D unclear. Sequencing was carried out using blood, either unsorted or a sorted T cell fraction (not recorded which). CDR3 residues: CSARVDRYNEQFF. The DNA for the CDR3 is TGCAGTGCTAGAGTGGACCGCTACAATGAGCAGTTCTTC.